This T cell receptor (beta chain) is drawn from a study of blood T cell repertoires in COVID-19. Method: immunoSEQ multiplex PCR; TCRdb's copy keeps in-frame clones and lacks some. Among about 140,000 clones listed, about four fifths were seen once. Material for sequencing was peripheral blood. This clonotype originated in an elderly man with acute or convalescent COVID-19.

Written as DNA, the CDR3 is TGCGCCAGCAGCTTTGGGGACACCAGATACGAGCAGTACTTC. Protein: CASSFGDTRYEQYF. The V call is TRBV5-1, the J call TRBJ2-7; tentative D call: TRBD1 (6 bases). The germline gives CDR1 SGHRS, CDR2 YFSETQ. The CDR3 loop spans 14 amino acids. Trimming removed 2 bases from V and 4 bases from J, with 13 bases in between.